This T cell receptor beta chain was captured by sequencing in a study of early T cells in non-severe SARS-CoV-2 infection. Study summary: Chains from this unsorted whole-blood bulk RNA could not be paired. Whole-study findings and limits: Private and CD4 specificities were missed by VDJdb matching, skewed to anti-spike CD8.

The TCR library protocol attached unique molecular identifiers to the individual cDNA molecules. TCRdb passed the 5' RACE reads through MiXCR, listing each CDR3 protein once. The profile covers more than 55,000 distinct CDR3 sequences, with about an eighth appearing a single time and around 5.1% taken by the ten largest. The CDR3 extends over 13 amino acids. Between the trimmed V and J ends, which lost 5 bases and 8 bases, there was a span of 15 bases. Per the germline V gene, CDR1 is DFQATT and CDR2 is SNEGSKA (reference sequence). This clonotype appeared many times. The target antigen is unknown. This rearrangement joins TRBV20-1 to TRBJ1-4; TRBD1 might be the D (6 bases). Material: whole blood. The origin of this receptor is an adult who was a healthcare worker with PCR-confirmed SARS-CoV-2 infection or an uninfected control (not recorded which). CDR3 DNA: TGCAGTGCTGAGGGGGTAATAGGCGAAAAACTGTTTTTT. Its protein is CSAEGVIGEKLFF.